This TCR beta chain was profiled in a study of blood T cell repertoires in COVID-19. The protocol was immunoSEQ multiplex PCR, while the TCRdb copy is restricted to in-frame clones and leaves out a portion. The sample yields approximately 250,000 clones, about 91% seen once. This CDR3 is built from 12 residues. The V gene's germline CDR1 is SGHTA and CDR2 FQGNSA. V gave up 5 bases and J gave up 10 bases, with 12 bases separating them. Participant ages covered roughly 18 to 89 years across around 22 US areas. The source of this sequence is a woman between 40 and 50 years old with acute COVID-19. Sequenced sample: PBMCs or T cells enriched from blood (not recorded which). This rearrangement joins TRBV7-2 to TRBJ2-1; weak D call: TRBD2 (5 bases). CDR3 sequence (DNA): TGTGCCAGCAGCCCCCCGGGGTTCGAGCAGTTCTTC. It codes for CASSPPGFEQFF.